Below, 18 T cell receptor beta chains from the same sample are listed, as sequenced in a study of blood T cells in healthy people across ages. The second PCR ran roughly 6 to 11 cycles with a sample-barcoded 5' primer and J-beta primers. One entry per CDR3 protein, called by TCRdb with MiXCR from the 5' RACE reads. The sample consists of roughly 2 million distinct CDR3 sequences, 49% of them appearing once. The sequenced material came from blood. These receptors all come from a woman aged 40 to 50 in good health.

In its sample, this clonotype was seen a few times. This chain connects TRBV7-9 to TRBJ2-1, with D tentatively TRBD2 (5 bases). Germline values: CDR1 SEHNR, CDR2 FQNEAQ (reference sequence). Trimming removed 3 bases from V and 0 bases from J, with 15 bases in between. The CDR3 loop spans 17 amino acids. CDR3: CASSFAGDWYSYNEQFF. In nucleotides, the CDR3 is TGTGCCAGCAGCTTCGCGGGTGACTGGTACTCCTACAATGAGCAGTTCTTC.

A single count supports this clonotype. The J gene is TRBJ2-3, the V gene TRBV5-6; D may be TRBD1 (6 bases). V was shortened by 2 bases and J by 2 bases, with 15 bases between the two germline ends. Germline assignment: CDR1 SGHDT and CDR2 YYEEEE. The CDR3 is 16 amino acids. Here the CDR3 DNA reads TGTGCCAGCAGCTTAAGACAGGTCAGATTCACAGATACGCAGTATTTT. Protein: CASSLRQVRFTDTQYF.

V is TRBV6-6 and J is TRBJ2-7, with D hard to call. The CDR3 is made up of 15 amino acids. Germline CDR1 and CDR2: MNHNY and SVGAGI (reference sequence). The V gene lost 3 bases and the J gene lost 1 base, with 13 bases spanning the gap. CDR3 in DNA: TGTGCCAGCAGTTATGGGCAGGCCCTTTCCTACGAGCAGTACTTC. It encodes CASSYGQALSYEQYF.

The chain combines TRBV5-1 with TRBJ2-1; 11 positions agree with TRBD2. CDR1 is SGHRS and CDR2 is YFSETQ in the germline V gene. The CDR3 is made up of 17 amino acids. The V segment lost 0 bases and the J segment 3 bases; nucleotides outside the gene matches: 5. In DNA, the CDR3 is TGCGCCAGCAGCTTGGGCCTAGCGGGGGGCTACTACAATGAGCAGTTCTTC. The encoded protein is CASSLGLAGGYYNEQFF.

The rearrangement uses TRBV5-5 and TRBJ1-2; 7 nucleotides line up with TRBD1. V lost 3 bases, J lost 2 bases, and 7 bases stayed unmatched. CDR3 length: 15 residues. Per the germline V gene, CDR1 is SGHKS and CDR2 is YYEKEE (reference sequence). This chain's CDR3 is CASSWNVRGNYGYTF. The CDR3, as DNA: TGTGCCAGCAGCTGGAATGTCAGGGGGAACTATGGCTACACCTTC.

The rearrangement joins TRBV29-1 to TRBJ2-7, with unresolved D. The CDR3 runs 12 residues. V gave up 4 bases and J gave up 6 bases, with 13 bases separating them. Germline V gives CDR1 SQVTM, CDR2 ANQGSEA. In DNA, the CDR3 is TGCAGCGTTGCGGTGACGGATGTCGAGCAGTACTTC. Protein product: CSVAVTDVEQYF.

The chain employs TRBV20-1 and TRBJ1-4; tentatively, D is TRBD1 (5 bases). The V end lost 3 bases, the J end lost 2 bases, and 19 bases lay between the germline ends. The CDR3 length is 17 residues. CDR1 and CDR2 (germline): DFQATT, SNEGSKA (reference sequence). CDR3 residues: CSARGGIGFSTNEKLFF. The CDR3 DNA follows: TGCAGTGCTAGGGGGGGGATCGGGTTTTCCACTAATGAAAAACTGTTTTTT.

V gene TRBV7-9 combines with J gene TRBJ1-6; D unclear. Germline CDR1 and CDR2: SEHNR and FQNEAQ (reference sequence). V dropped 0 bases and J dropped 10 bases, with 10 bases sitting between them. The CDR3 loop spans 14 amino acids. CDR3 protein: CASSLAPGGSPLHF. The CDR3 DNA reads as TGTGCCAGCAGCTTAGCGCCGGGCGGATCACCCCTCCACTTT.

A few counts support this clonotype. The V gene is TRBV20-1, the J gene TRBJ2-7, with 7 bases that match TRBD1. Germline-derived CDR1 and CDR2 are DFQATT and SNEGSKA (reference sequence). The CDR3 is made up of 14 amino acids. J was trimmed by 0 bases and V by 7 bases; bases with no gene match: 9. The CDR3 here is CSVFRGYGSYEQYF. CDR3 sequence (DNA): TGCAGTGTATTCAGGGGGTACGGCTCCTACGAGCAGTACTTC.

This rearrangement joins TRBV6-2 or TRBV6-3 to TRBJ1-2; D is unresolved. The V end was cut by 0 bases, the J end by 8 bases, with 13 bases between. Germline V gene data show CDR1 as MNHEY and CDR2 as SVGEGT. The CDR3 sequence is 14 residues long. The CDR3 region is CASSYSIGLYGYTF. For the CDR3, the DNA is TGTGCCAGCAGTTACTCGATTGGGTTATACGGCTACACCTTC.

CDR3 DNA: TGTGCCATCAAGGACAGCTATGGCTACACCTTC. It is translated as CAIKDSYGYTF. The V gene is TRBV10-3, the J gene TRBJ1-2; D is perhaps TRBD1 (6 bases). Germline V gene data show CDR1 as ENHRY and CDR2 as SYGVKD. V was shortened by 7 bases and J by 4 bases, with 7 bases between the two germline ends. The CDR3 has 11 residues.

This sequence joins TRBV5-1 and TRBJ2-1; D call uncertain. Germline V gene sequence: CDR1 SGHRS, CDR2 YFSETQ. The V and J ends lost 2 bases and 2 bases respectively, with 8 bases between them. This CDR3 has 14 residues. CDR3 residues: CASSFGEAYNEQFF. In nucleotides, the CDR3 is TGCGCCAGCAGCTTTGGCGAGGCCTACAATGAGCAGTTCTTC.

The V call is TRBV15, the J call TRBJ1-2; weak D call: TRBD1 (5 bases). The germline V gene encodes CDR1 LNHNV and CDR2 YYDKDF (reference sequence). V was trimmed by 0 bases and J by 7 bases, leaving 12 bases between them. The CDR3 covers 14 residues. The CDR3 sequence: CATSRDSGTLGYTF. CDR3 nucleotide sequence: TGTGCCACCAGCAGAGATTCAGGGACCCTTGGCTACACCTTC.

V usage is TRBV29-1 and J usage is TRBJ2-3, with 7 bases aligning to TRBD2. Germline V gene lookup returns CDR1 SQVTM and CDR2 ANQGSEA. Trimming removed 4 bases from V and 2 bases from J; junction bases left unmatched: 3. This CDR3 is 13 amino acids long. The CDR3 loop is CSVVGGNTDTQYF. DNA of the CDR3: TGCAGCGTTGTGGGGGGGAACACAGATACGCAGTATTTT.

The table lists this clonotype with a few counts. V gene TRBV6-1 combines with J gene TRBJ2-7; the match to TRBD1 covers 7 bases. After removal of 6 bases from V and 4 bases from J, the junction contained 9 bases not matched to a gene. The CDR3 sequence is 14 residues long. Germline-derived CDR1 and CDR2 are MNHNS and SASEGT. CDR3 in amino acids: CASSITGQPYEQYF. DNA of the CDR3: TGTGCCAGCAGCATAACGGGACAGCCATACGAGCAGTACTTC.

This clonotype was seen more than once but under ten times. The chain recombines TRBV7-2 with TRBJ1-2; possible D gene TRBD1, 6 bases. This CDR3 comprises 13 residues. Germline CDR1 and CDR2: SGHTA and FQGNSA. Trimming took off 9 bases at V and 7 bases at J, with 18 bases between the two ends. The DNA of the CDR3 is TGTGCCAGTAGCCGGGGGCTCGGGGCTGGCTACACCTTC. Its protein product is CASSRGLGAGYTF.

The CDR3 loop reads CSARPTQVWDTEAFF. The CDR3 nucleotides are TGCAGTGCTAGACCAACTCAGGTCTGGGACACTGAAGCTTTCTTT. This chain links TRBV20-1 with TRBJ1-1; D unresolved. CDR3 length equals 15 residues. Trimming took off 2 bases at V and 3 bases at J, with 16 bases between the two ends. Germline-derived CDR1 and CDR2 are DFQATT and SNEGSKA (reference sequence).

The chain links TRBV28 to TRBJ2-6, with D perhaps matching TRBD1 or TRBD2 (5 bases each). Trimming stripped 2 bases from V and 0 bases from J, with 14 bases between. Germline-derived CDR1 and CDR2 are MDHEN and SYDVKM. There are 18 residues in the CDR3. The chain's CDR3 is CASSLPLLGDSGANVLTF. CDR3 in DNA: TGTGCCAGCAGTTTACCCCTTCTGGGGGACTCTGGGGCCAACGTCCTGACTTTC.